This T cell receptor (beta chain) was documented in a study of T cell responses to AZD1222 COVID-19 vaccine. Assay: immunoSEQ multiplex PCR; the TCRdb copy retains only in-frame clones and omits some. The sample has about 56,000 clones, around nine tenths seen once. This clone was seen more than once but under ten times. Its specificity is unknown. Second-dose intervals near 4 or 12 weeks were combined. Study results and caveats: Nearly half of the spike-specific TCRs reportedly recognize variant regions that carry no mutations. White British ancestry dominated among donors, who included more females, and clonal diversity was possibly underestimated.

The specimen comprised peripheral blood, sampled 28 days after the second AZD1222 dose. The clonotype originates from an adult who received the AZD1222 COVID-19 vaccine.

In nucleotides, the CDR3 is TGTGCCAGCAGCTTGGGACAAGGATCCTACAATGAGCAGTTCTTC. This encodes CASSLGQGSYNEQFF. The rearrangement joins TRBV11-1 to TRBJ2-1; tentatively, D is TRBD1 (6 bases). Germline CDR1 is SGHAT and CDR2 is FQDESV (reference sequence). V lost 3 bases and J 1 base, leaving 10 bases between the germline ends. The CDR3 covers 15 residues.